These T cell receptor beta chains were read from a single sample in a study of response to subunit inactivated influenza vaccine. Each CDR3 protein is one row after TCRdb ran MiXCR on the RT-PCR reads. The top ten hold 2.5% to 3.5% of the sample, which has 500,000 or so distinct CDR3 sequences, more than 15% seen once. The sequenced sample was CD4+ T cells sorted from PBMCs, obtained less than 30 months after vaccination. The source is a man between 50 and 69 years old who received an inactivated influenza vaccine. The CDR3 runs from the conserved cysteine through the conserved F or W.

V gene: TRBV5-1
J gene: TRBJ2-7
CDR3 length: 16
CDR3 protein: CASSLDSGGPPYEQYF

V gene: TRBV20-1
J gene: TRBJ2-1
CDR3 length: 13
CDR3 protein: CSARFAGHNEQFF

V gene: TRBV9
J gene: TRBJ2-7
CDR3 length: 16
CDR3 protein: CASSVDFGRFPYEQYF

V gene: TRBV18
J gene: TRBJ1-1
CDR3 length: 11
CDR3 protein: CASSLETGRWF

V gene: TRBV12-3/TRBV12-4
J gene: TRBJ2-1
CDR3 length: 12
CDR3 protein: CASRNHDREQSF

V gene: TRBV5-6
J gene: TRBJ2-5
CDR3 length: 17
CDR3 protein: CASSVRTSGSMWETQYF

V gene: TRBV20-1
J gene: TRBJ2-1
CDR3 length: 13
CDR3 protein: CSVSGLAGNEQFF

V gene: TRBV6-1
J gene: TRBJ1-1
CDR3 length: 13
CDR3 protein: CASSEQGGTEAFF

V gene: TRBV20-1
J gene: TRBJ2-5
CDR3 length: 15
CDR3 protein: CSARELGRYQETQYF

V gene: TRBV9
J gene: TRBJ2-7
CDR3 length: 16
CDR3 protein: CASSVESGPLGYEQYF

V gene: TRBV10-3
J gene: TRBJ1-1
CDR3 length: 14
CDR3 protein: CAISAGTLNTEAFF

V gene: TRBV7-9
J gene: TRBJ2-3
CDR3 length: 15
CDR3 protein: CASSKGLAGTDTQYF

V gene: TRBV19
J gene: TRBJ1-1
CDR3 length: 15
CDR3 protein: CASLGGGQPYTEAFF

V gene: TRBV20-1
J gene: TRBJ1-2
CDR3 length: 13
CDR3 protein: CSAKAGTGIGYTF

V gene: TRBV12-3/TRBV12-4
J gene: TRBJ1-2
CDR3 length: 13
CDR3 protein: CASSPTGFGGYTF

V gene: TRBV20-1
J gene: TRBJ2-1
CDR3 length: 17
CDR3 protein: CSAKVSGGASSYNEQFF